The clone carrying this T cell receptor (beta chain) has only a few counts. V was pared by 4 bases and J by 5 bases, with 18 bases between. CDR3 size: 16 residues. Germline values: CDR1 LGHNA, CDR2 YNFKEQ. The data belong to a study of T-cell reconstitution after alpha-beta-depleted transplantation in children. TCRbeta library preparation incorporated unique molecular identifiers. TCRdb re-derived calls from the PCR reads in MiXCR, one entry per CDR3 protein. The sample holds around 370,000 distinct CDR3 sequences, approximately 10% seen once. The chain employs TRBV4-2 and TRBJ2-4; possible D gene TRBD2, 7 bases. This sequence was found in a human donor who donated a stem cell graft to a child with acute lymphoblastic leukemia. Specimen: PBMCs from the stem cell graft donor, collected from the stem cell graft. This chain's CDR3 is CASSPSWGGQQNIQYF. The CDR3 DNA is TGTGCCAGCAGCCCGTCGTGGGGGGGGCAGCAAAACATTCAGTACTTC.